The 27 T cell receptor beta chains listed next were all sequenced from one sample in a study of CD8 T cells in ankylosing spondylitis. Overall study findings and caveats: It appeared that ankylosing spondylitis blood was characterized by a TCR beta motif of under ten highly homologous variants.

No antigen is known for these receptors. Using its own MiXCR run on the 5' RACE reads, TCRdb lists one record per CDR3 protein. The table shows around 770,000 distinct CDR3 sequences, with about an eighth occurring only once. The sequenced sample consisted of blood, either unsorted or a sorted T cell fraction (not recorded which). The receptors originated from a male donor with ankylosing spondylitis.

The table lists this clonotype with a few counts. The V gene is TRBV6-2 or TRBV6-3, the J gene TRBJ1-5; 9 positions match TRBD1. The V and J ends lost 4 bases and 7 bases, in that order; junction bases with no gene match: 2. Germline values: CDR1 MNHEY, CDR2 SVGEGT. This CDR3 region has 13 residues. The CDR3 here is CASSWTGEQPQHF. The CDR3 DNA reads as TGTGCCAGCAGTTGGACAGGGGAACAGCCCCAGCATTTT.

In its sample, this clonotype was seen a few times. The chain links TRBV28 to TRBJ2-1; 9 bases fit TRBD1. Per the germline V gene, CDR1 is MDHEN and CDR2 is SYDVKM. CDR3 length equals 13 residues. Losses at the gene ends were 9 bases for V and 4 bases for J; bases not matched to a gene: 4. CDR3 in DNA: TGTGCCAGTCAACAGGGGGCTTACAATGAGCAGTTCTTC. Protein product: CASQQGAYNEQFF.

This clonotype was detected many times. The chain employs TRBV20-1 and TRBJ2-5, with D perhaps matching TRBD2 (5 bases). Germline V gene data show CDR1 as DFQATT and CDR2 as SNEGSKA (reference sequence). The ends were cut back, 5 bases at V and 4 bases at J, with 11 bases in the middle. The CDR3 contains 12 residues. The CDR3 region has the DNA TGCAGTGCTTCGACGGGGAGAGAGACCCAGTACTTC. It encodes CSASTGRETQYF.

V gene TRBV21-1 combines with J gene TRBJ1-2. TRBV21-1 is termed a pseudogene. This CDR3 comprises 12 residues. CDR3 sequence reads: CASSKWVGGYTF. DNA for the CDR3: TGTGCCAGCAGCAAGTGGGTCGGTGGCTACACCTTC.

The sample holds many counts of this clonotype. The V call is TRBV5-1, the J call TRBJ1-1; D may be TRBD1 (5 bases). V gave up 0 bases and J gave up 5 bases, with 17 bases separating them. The CDR3 contains 16 residues. Germline loops: CDR1 SGHRS, CDR2 YFSETQ. Here the CDR3 reads CASSLEAGPSATEAFF. CDR3 sequence (DNA): TGCGCCAGCAGCTTGGAAGCGGGACCCAGCGCAACTGAAGCTTTCTTT.

This clonotype was detected ten times or more. The CDR3 loop reads CAISESISTGVNGANVLTF. Written as DNA, the CDR3 is TGTGCCATCAGTGAGTCCATATCGACAGGAGTAAATGGGGCCAACGTCCTGACTTTC. The chain links TRBV10-3 to TRBJ2-6, with a possible D match to TRBD1 (6 bases). The CDR3 is 19 amino acids. The ends were cut back, 0 bases at V and 3 bases at J, with 18 bases in the middle. Per the germline V gene, CDR1 is ENHRY and CDR2 is SYGVKD.

This clonotype has only a few counts. The gene calls are TRBV4-2 and TRBJ1-1; D not resolved. V was trimmed by 0 bases and J by 1 base, leaving 9 bases between them. CDR3 length equals 15 residues. CDR1 and CDR2 (germline): LGHNA, YNFKEQ. The CDR3 DNA is TGTGCCAGCAGCCAAGAACCAGAGGGGAACACTGAAGCTTTCTTT. This encodes CASSQEPEGNTEAFF.

This rearrangement joins TRBV6-2 or TRBV6-3 to TRBJ2-7, with D unclear. V dropped 7 bases and J dropped 2 bases, with 12 bases sitting between them. Germline lookup yields CDR1 MNHEY and CDR2 SVGEGT. The CDR3 runs 13 residues. CDR3 coding DNA: TGTGCCAGCATCCGGACGGGTACCTACGAGCAGTACTTC. The encoded protein is CASIRTGTYEQYF.

The chain's CDR3 is CASSLGQSRGYEQYF. The CDR3 DNA reads as TGTGCCAGCAGCTTAGGTCAATCCAGAGGCTACGAGCAGTACTTC. This chain links TRBV7-2 with TRBJ2-7; no definite D call. The V end was cut by 1 base, the J end by 3 bases, with 13 bases between. The CDR3 has 15 residues. Germline CDR1 and CDR2: SGHTA and FQGNSA.

The gene calls are TRBV28 and TRBJ1-1; maybe TRBD1 (5 bases). Trimming took off 0 bases at V and 1 base at J, with 9 bases between the two ends. This CDR3 is 15 amino acids long. Germline V gives CDR1 MDHEN, CDR2 SYDVKM. DNA for the CDR3: TGTGCCAGCAGTTTATGGTTGGGGGGGAACACTGAAGCTTTCTTT. It encodes CASSLWLGGNTEAFF.

This clonotype occurred many times. The V call is TRBV10-3, the J call TRBJ2-1; 8 nucleotides line up with TRBD2. Germline loops: CDR1 ENHRY, CDR2 SYGVKD. The CDR3 runs to 16 residues. V was pared by 8 bases and J by 1 base, with 10 bases of the junction left unmatched. The CDR3 loop is CAIGGGLAGSYNEQFF. CDR3 DNA sequence: TGTGCCATCGGGGGTGGATTAGCGGGATCCTACAATGAGCAGTTCTTC.

CDR3 in DNA: TGTGCCAGCAGCCAAGAATGGGAGACCCAGTACTTC. This gives the protein CASSQEWETQYF. V and J are TRBV4-2 and TRBJ2-5; D gene ambiguous. V was cut by 0 bases and J by 5 bases, with 4 bases left in between. Germline loops: CDR1 LGHNA, CDR2 YNFKEQ. This CDR3 is 12 amino acids long.

The chain uses TRBV28 and TRBJ2-5; D gene unclear. Germline CDR1 is MDHEN and CDR2 is SYDVKM. This CDR3 spans 14 amino acids. The V end was cut by 7 bases, the J end by 1 base, with 13 bases between. This CDR3 reads CASTFLGRQETQYF. Here the CDR3 DNA reads TGTGCCAGCACATTCTTAGGGCGCCAAGAGACCCAGTACTTC.

This sequence joins TRBV29-1 and TRBJ2-1; D might be TRBD2 (6 bases). CDR3 size: 16 residues. CDR1 and CDR2 (germline): SQVTM, ANQGSEA. The V and J ends lost 4 bases and 1 base respectively, with 17 bases between them. As DNA, the CDR3 is TGCAGCGTTGTCCCGGGGGACTCTAGGTCCTACAATGAGCAGTTCTTC. Translating it yields CSVVPGDSRSYNEQFF.

The V and J genes are TRBV5-1 and TRBJ2-5; possible D gene TRBD1, 7 bases. Trimming cost V 4 bases and J 5 bases, with 12 bases left between them. The CDR3 spans 13 residues. Germline V gene lookup returns CDR1 SGHRS and CDR2 YFSETQ. The CDR3 here is CASSRGTDETQYF. The DNA of the CDR3 is TGCGCCAGCAGCCGGGGGACAGACGAGACCCAGTACTTC.

This clonotype occurred many times. The chain combines TRBV10-3 with TRBJ2-5; possibly TRBD1 for D (5 bases). Germline assignment: CDR1 ENHRY and CDR2 SYGVKD. The CDR3 extends over 12 amino acids. Trimming took off 4 bases at V and 3 bases at J, with 6 bases between the two ends. This CDR3 is CAISVQEETQYF. The CDR3 nucleotides read TGTGCCATCAGTGTACAGGAAGAGACCCAGTACTTC.

The chain is built from TRBV6-2 or TRBV6-3 and TRBJ2-3; 7 bases line up with TRBD2. Germline loops: CDR1 MNHEY, CDR2 SVGEGT. J was trimmed by 3 bases and V by 4 bases; bases with no gene match: 10. The CDR3 consists of 16 residues. CDR3 in DNA: TGTGCCAGCAGTTCCGAGACTAGCCGGGAGACAGATACGCAGTATTTT. It yields the protein CASSSETSRETDTQYF.

This chain connects TRBV30 to TRBJ1-2, with D hard to call. This CDR3 comprises 12 residues. Trimming stripped 5 bases from V and 5 bases from J, with 12 bases between. Per the germline V gene, CDR1 is GTSNPN and CDR2 is SVGIG (reference sequence). In nucleotides, the CDR3 is TGTGCCTGGGGGCTCCCACGTTATGGCTACACCTTC. This gives the protein CAWGLPRYGYTF.

This clonotype came up a few times. The chain links TRBV20-1 to TRBJ1-5; D perhaps matches TRBD1 (5 bases). The CDR3 consists of 13 residues. Germline values: CDR1 DFQATT, CDR2 SNEGSKA (reference sequence). V lost 6 bases and J lost 7, with 16 bases in between. CDR3: CSALQTVSQPQHF. The CDR3 DNA sequence: TGCAGTGCCCTACAGACAGTCTCCCAGCCCCAGCATTTT.

The sample holds a few counts of this clonotype. The V call is TRBV5-1, the J call TRBJ2-3; 7 bases match TRBD2. Losses at the gene ends were 4 bases for V and 4 bases for J; bases not matched to a gene: 9. The CDR3 sequence is 15 residues long. Per germline, CDR1 SGHRS and CDR2 YFSETQ. The CDR3 loop reads CASSLGGKRADTQYF. As DNA, the CDR3 is TGCGCCAGCAGCCTGGGAGGGAAGAGAGCAGATACGCAGTATTTT.

The genes are TRBV25-1 and TRBJ1-2; weak D call: TRBD1 (5 bases). Germline values: CDR1 MGHDK, CDR2 SYGVNS. V lost 8 bases and J 5 bases, leaving 21 bases between the germline ends. This CDR3 comprises 15 residues. As DNA, the CDR3 is TGTGCCAGCGAAGGAAGGGGTTCGGGAGCATATGGCTACACCTTC. Its protein product is CASEGRGSGAYGYTF.

The rearrangement uses TRBV6-2 or TRBV6-3 and TRBJ1-1; D gene ambiguous. V was clipped by 2 bases and J by 0 bases, with 13 bases between them. CDR3 size: 16 residues. Germline lookup yields CDR1 MNHEY and CDR2 SVGEGT. CDR3 in amino acids: CASSYPFGRVNTEAFF. In DNA, the CDR3 is TGTGCCAGCAGTTACCCATTCGGACGGGTGAACACTGAAGCTTTCTTT.

The chain has TRBV6-2 or TRBV6-3 and TRBJ1-4; D gene unclear. V was shortened by 7 bases and J by 9 bases, with 12 bases between the two germline ends. This CDR3 has 12 residues. CDR1 and CDR2 (germline): MNHEY, SVGEGT. The CDR3 reads CASNNSRKKLFF. CDR3 coding DNA: TGTGCCAGCAATAACTCGCGGAAAAAACTGTTTTTT.

The V and J genes are TRBV27 and TRBJ2-7, with TRBD1 matching 7 bases. The CDR3 totals 13 residues. The J segment lost 5 bases and the V segment lost 7 bases, leaving 8 bases of the junction unmatched. The germline V gene has CDR1 MNHEY and CDR2 SMNVEV (reference sequence). CDR3 sequence reads: CASTNHDRDEQYF. Written as DNA, the CDR3 is TGTGCCAGCACGAACCACGACAGGGACGAGCAGTACTTC.

In regard to this clonotype: A junction boundary mismatches the germline segment, possibly from a read error. CDR3 amino acids: CASSPGTSRDTQYF. CDR3 DNA sequence: TGTGCCAGCTCACCAGGGACTAGCAGAGATACGCAGTATTTT. The chain has TRBV18 and TRBJ2-3, with TRBD2 matching over 9 bases. The CDR3 loop spans 14 amino acids. Germline V gene sequence: CDR1 KGHSH, CDR2 LQKENI.

This clonotype was counted only a few times. The chain uses TRBV3-1 and TRBJ2-3; D unresolved. V was pared by 0 bases and J by 8 bases, with 9 bases between. Germline lookup yields CDR1 LGHDT and CDR2 YNNKEL (reference sequence). The CDR3 sequence is 13 residues long. The CDR3 reads CASSQDRHRTQYF. CDR3 sequence (DNA): TGTGCCAGCAGCCAAGATCGGCACCGTACGCAGTATTTT.

Only a few counts were recorded for this clonotype. The chain recombines TRBV20-1 with TRBJ1-2; no clear D gene. V dropped 3 bases and J dropped 5 bases, with 16 bases sitting between them. Germline values: CDR1 DFQATT, CDR2 SNEGSKA (reference sequence). CDR3 length: 14 residues. As DNA, the CDR3 is TGCAGTGCTAGCAGGCTGACTAAACTATATGGCTACACCTTC. Residues: CSASRLTKLYGYTF.